Following are 20 T cell receptor beta chains from one sample sequenced in a study of CD8+ T cells in alopecia areata. Extraction of RNA preceded its reverse transcription into cDNA, which served as the sequencing template. Clones were read by immunoSEQ multiplex PCR, and TCRdb kept only the in-frame ones, dropping some. The sample consists of about 180,000 clones, approximately 70% of them appearing once. Here the sequenced sample was CD8+ T cells sorted from blood, taken at week 0. The source of these receptors is a human donor with alopecia areata.

J is TRBJ1-3 and V is TRBV4-1; 7 positions match TRBD1. Germline V gives CDR1 MGHRA, CDR2 YSYEKL. V lost 0 bases, J lost 2 bases, and 4 bases stayed unmatched. The CDR3 contains 16 residues. The CDR3 sequence is CASSQEEQGPGNTIYF. Here the CDR3 DNA reads TGCGCCAGCAGCCAAGAGGAACAGGGGCCTGGAAACACCATATATTTT.

V and J are TRBV5-1 and TRBJ2-7, with D maybe TRBD1 (5 bases). The CDR3 runs 13 residues. Trimming shortened V by 3 bases and J by 5 bases, and 12 bases separated the two germline ends. Germline V gene data show CDR1 as SGHRS and CDR2 as YFSETQ. CDR3 residues: CASSSRPQDEQYF. DNA of the CDR3: TGCGCCAGCAGCTCCCGGCCACAGGACGAGCAGTACTTC.

The V call is TRBV6-5, the J call TRBJ2-7; D unclear. The CDR3 runs 13 residues. The ends were cut back, 0 bases at V and 4 bases at J, with 7 bases in the middle. Germline loops: CDR1 MNHEY, CDR2 SVGAGI. This CDR3 reads CASSYSDQYEQYF. The DNA for the CDR3 is TGTGCCAGCAGTTACTCGGACCAATACGAGCAGTACTTC.

This rearrangement joins TRBV4-1 to TRBJ2-5; 8 bases fit TRBD1. V lost 3 bases, J lost 4 bases, and 10 bases stayed unmatched. Looked up from germline, CDR1 is MGHRA and CDR2 is YSYEKL. The CDR3 covers 16 residues. The CDR3 region is CASSHEIGQGRETQYF. CDR3 nucleotide sequence: TGCGCCAGCAGCCATGAAATTGGACAGGGACGAGAGACCCAGTACTTC.

This sequence joins TRBV12-5 and TRBJ2-5, with 10 bases aligning to TRBD2. This CDR3 has 15 amino acids. The germline V gene has CDR1 LGHNT and CDR2 FRNRAP. V was pared by 3 bases and J by 7 bases, with 8 bases of the junction left unmatched. The CDR3, as DNA: TGTGCTAGTGGTTTTGTAGCGGGGGGCAACGGGACCCAGTACTTC. Its translation is CASGFVAGGNGTQYF.

A few counts support this clone. V is TRBV30 and J is TRBJ1-2; D is unresolved. The germline gives CDR1 GTSNPN, CDR2 SVGIG (reference sequence). Trimming shortened V by 6 bases and J by 5 bases, and 13 bases separated the two germline ends. The CDR3 has 12 residues. Written as DNA, the CDR3 is TGTGCCTGCGACGGGATCTCTTATGGCTACACCTTC. Its translation: CACDGISYGYTF. Drawing the rest from reference TRBV30 and TRBJ1-2, the complete variable domain is SQTIHQWPATLVQPVGSPLSLECTVEGTSNPNLYWYRQAAGRGLQLLFYSVGIGQISSEVPQNLSASRPQDRQFILSSKKLLLSDSGFYLCACDGISYGYTFGSGTRLTVV.

As regards this clone: A much more abundant neighbour one base away suggests this may be a read error. The genes are TRBV13 and TRBJ2-3, with D perhaps matching TRBD1 (6 bases). Per germline, CDR1 PRHDT and CDR2 FYEKMQ (reference sequence). V was shortened by 4 bases and J by 3 bases, with 11 bases between the two germline ends. CDR3 size: 14 residues. The CDR3 nucleotides are TGTGCCAGCAGCTCGGACAGAAGAACAGATACGCAGTATTTT. Translated: CASSSDRRTDTQYF.

In regard to this clone: The same CDR3 arises from other DNA sequences in this sample as well. The J gene is TRBJ1-1, the V gene TRBV7-9; 8 positions match TRBD1. CDR1 and CDR2 (germline): SEHNR, FQNEAQ (reference sequence). The CDR3 is 12 residues long. After removal of 4 bases from V and 7 bases from J, the junction contained 2 bases not matched to a gene. The CDR3 DNA reads TGTGCCAGCAGCTCAGGGACAGGTGAAGCTTTCTTT. Protein sequence: CASSSGTGEAFF.

The rearrangement uses TRBV29-1 and TRBJ1-1; possible D gene TRBD1, 6 bases. Germline V gene data show CDR1 as SQVTM and CDR2 as ANQGSEA. The CDR3 spans 14 residues. Trimming pared 7 bases from V and 5 bases from J, leaving 20 bases between. CDR3 nucleotide sequence: TGCAGCGCCCCGGGGGGGGCAGGAGGGACTGAAGCTTTCTTT. It is translated as CSAPGGAGGTEAFF.

The chain recombines TRBV18 with TRBJ2-7, with D unresolved. The CDR3 contains 11 residues. CDR1 and CDR2 from the germline V gene are KGHSH and LQKENI. Deletions cut 6 bases from V and 3 bases from J, with 6 bases between. The chain's CDR3 is CASSPNYEQYF. CDR3 nucleotides: TGTGCCAGCTCCCCCAACTACGAGCAGTACTTC.

This clone was observed a few times. The chain is built from TRBV10-3 and TRBJ2-3; 10 nucleotides align to TRBD2. Germline loops: CDR1 ENHRY, CDR2 SYGVKD. The length of the CDR3 is 14 residues. The junction had 6 bases not matched to a gene; V was cut back by 5 bases and J by 7 bases. CDR3 sequence reads: CAISTSGERYTQYF. CDR3 DNA: TGTGCCATCAGTACTAGCGGGGAAAGGTATACGCAGTATTTT.

The chain is built from TRBV30 and TRBJ1-5; D might be TRBD1 (5 bases). V lost 3 bases, J lost 5 bases, and 14 bases lay in between. Per the germline V gene, CDR1 is GTSNPN and CDR2 is SVGIG (reference sequence). The CDR3 is 14 amino acids. The CDR3 loop is CAWSRAGIDQPQHF. The CDR3 DNA reads as TGTGCCTGGAGCCGCGCAGGGATCGATCAGCCCCAGCATTTT.

This clone was seen just once. The rearrangement joins TRBV2 to TRBJ1-1; D unresolved. V shed 5 bases and J shed 1 base, with 14 bases lying between them. This CDR3 spans 15 amino acids. Germline lookup yields CDR1 SNHLY and CDR2 FYNNEI. The CDR3 spells CASSRRQETNTEAFF. CDR3 bases: TGTGCCAGCAGTCGTCGGCAGGAGACGAACACTGAAGCTTTCTTT.

J is TRBJ1-5 and V is TRBV19; D uncertain. The CDR3 runs 16 residues. The germline CDR1 and CDR2 sequences are LNHDA and SQIVND (reference sequence). V dropped 7 bases and J dropped 3 bases, with 19 bases sitting between them. This chain's CDR3 is CASTPRRTDFNQPQHF. The CDR3 region has the DNA TGTGCCAGTACCCCCCGGCGGACGGATTTCAATCAGCCCCAGCATTTT.

This clone was found a few times. The chain combines TRBV29-1 with TRBJ2-2, with D perhaps TRBD2 (6 bases). The CDR3 runs 18 residues. Trimming took 0 bases from V and 8 from J, leaving 25 bases between them. Germline assignment: CDR1 SQVTM and CDR2 ANQGSEA. The CDR3 DNA reads TGCAGCGTTGAAGATGTCAAAGGCCGTAGGGACTCGCAAGGGGAGCTGTTTTTT. This translates into CSVEDVKGRRDSQGELFF.

V gene TRBV4-1 combines with J gene TRBJ1-2, with 8 nucleotides matching TRBD1. This CDR3 contains 15 residues. V lost 0 bases and J lost 8; bases outside the gene matches: 8. The germline CDR1 and CDR2 sequences are MGHRA and YSYEKL. The CDR3 reads CASSQERTDREGYTF. The CDR3 nucleotides are TGCGCCAGCAGCCAAGAGAGGACGGACAGGGAAGGCTACACCTTC.

This clone has a handful of counts. The chain carries TRBV5-4 and TRBJ2-3; maybe TRBD1 (6 bases). The CDR3 contains 13 residues. Germline values: CDR1 SGHNT, CDR2 YYREEE (reference sequence). With 3 bases removed from V and 5 bases from J, the gap between germline ends came to 10 bases. The CDR3, as DNA: TGTGCCAGCAGCTCCCAACAGGGAGATACGCAGTATTTT. Protein product: CASSSQQGDTQYF.

The chain uses TRBV29-1 and TRBJ1-2; D is unclear. CDR1 and CDR2 (germline): SQVTM, ANQGSEA. This CDR3 is 12 amino acids long. V was shortened by 3 bases and J by 0 bases, with 5 bases between the two germline ends. CDR3 in amino acids: CSVDGANYGYTF. In nucleotides, the CDR3 is TGCAGCGTTGACGGGGCTAACTATGGCTACACCTTC.

The chain uses TRBV5-1 and TRBJ1-6; D is unclear. Trimming took off 0 bases at V and 6 bases at J, with 7 bases between the two ends. CDR1 and CDR2 from the germline V gene are SGHRS and YFSETQ. The CDR3 spans 14 residues. The CDR3 nucleotides read TGCGCCAGCAGCTTGGGACACTTTAATTCACCCCTCCACTTT. Protein sequence: CASSLGHFNSPLHF.

The V call is TRBV4-1, the J call TRBJ1-2, with D unclear. CDR1 is MGHRA, CDR2 YSYEKL, per germline. This CDR3 has 14 amino acids. Trimming pared 4 bases from V and 6 bases from J, leaving 15 bases between. The CDR3 coding sequence is TGCGCCAGCAGCCCCAGACTAGGCCGGGATGGCTACACCTTC. Translated, it gives CASSPRLGRDGYTF.